A selection of T cell receptor beta chains follows, all from one sample in a study of blood T cell repertoires in COVID-19. Clones were sequenced by immunoSEQ multiplex PCR, and TCRdb holds only the in-frame ones, with some missing. Among approximately 250,000 clones listed, around 89% were seen once. Sequenced material: PBMCs or T cells enriched from blood (not recorded which). Receptors were obtained from a woman in her 30s with acute COVID-19. The CDR3 runs from the conserved cysteine through the conserved F or W. Fields, in order: D gene, clone size, J gene, V gene, CDR3 DNA, CDR3 protein. A D gene is named only where the DNA matches it firmly. Some rows mark clone size as missing; the rest say once, few, many or name a class of expanded clone.

TRBD2	NA	TRBJ2-1	TRBV3-1/TRBV3-2	TGTGCCAGCAGCCAAGAACCGGGACTAGCGGGGAGGCAGTTCTTC	CASSQEPGLAGRQFF
TRBD1	NA	TRBJ1-6	TRBV6-5	TGTGCCAGCAGTTACTCGGACAGGGGATGGGAATCACCCCTCCACTTT	CASSYSDRGWESPLHF
NA	NA	TRBJ2-3	TRBV18	TGTGCCAGCTCACCCAATGGGGGGTCTACGACAGATACGCAGTATTTT	CASSPNGGSTTDTQYF
NA	NA	TRBJ2-2	TRBV28	TGTGCCAGCAGTTCTCCTGATCTTGAGGACACCGGGGAGCTGTTTTTT	CASSSPDLEDTGELFF
TRBD2	NA	TRBJ2-7	TRBV28	TGTGCCAGCAGCCGCACTACTAGCGCTGCCTACGAGCAGTACTTC	CASSRTTSAAYEQYF
NA	once	TRBJ1-1	TRBV29-1	TGCAGCGTTGAAGAAGAGCTTATGAGCACTGAAGCTTTCTTT	CSVEEELMSTEAFF
TRBD1	NA	TRBJ2-7	TRBV28	TGTGCCAGCAGGACGGGACAGGGGGCAAGCGGGAGTCTCATAGGGGCCTACGAGCAGTACTTC	CASRTGQGASGSLIGAYEQYF
NA	NA	TRBJ1-5	TRBV15	TGTGCCACCAGCAGAGCAACGGGAAGTCAGCCCCAGCATTTT	CATSRATGSQPQHF
NA	NA	TRBJ2-2	TRBV27	TGTGCCAGCTCAGGGATGGCGACCGGGGAGCTGTTTTTT	CASSGMATGELFF
NA	NA	TRBJ2-2	TRBV7-3	TGTGCCAGCAGCTTAAACTTTGGAGATGACACCGGGGAGCTGTTTTTT	CASSLNFGDDTGELFF
TRBD2	NA	TRBJ2-3	TRBV15	TGTGCCACCAGCGGACCGGGAGGCCCCACAGATACGCAGTATTTT	CATSGPGGPTDTQYF
TRBD2	NA	TRBJ2-7	TRBV19	TGTGCCAGTAGTATGAGGCTAGCGGTAATTTACGAGCAGTACTTC	CASSMRLAVIYEQYF
TRBD1	NA	TRBJ2-3	TRBV7-6	TGTGCCAGCAGCCAGGGGGCTAAGGATACGCAGTATTTT	CASSQGAKDTQYF
NA	NA	TRBJ2-2	TRBV7-2	TGTGCCAGCAGCTTCCCACGAGGGACTGTCAACACCGGGGAGCTGTTTTTT	CASSFPRGTVNTGELFF
TRBD1	few	TRBJ2-3	TRBV19	TGTGCCAGTAGTATAAGTGAGGGACAGACAAGCGCGGATACGCAGTATTTT	CASSISEGQTSADTQYF
NA	NA	TRBJ2-2	TRBV7-9	TGTGCCAGCAGCTCCTCGAACACCGGGGAGCTGTTTTTT	CASSSSNTGELFF
NA	NA	TRBJ2-2	TRBV12-3/TRBV12-4	TGTGCCAGCAGCAAAACTAGCTTGGAGCTGTTTTTT	CASSKTSLELFF
NA	NA	TRBJ2-2	TRBV11-2	TGTGCCAGCACCCTACCGGGACTGAAGAACACCGGGGAGCTGTTTTTT	CASTLPGLKNTGELFF
NA	NA	TRBJ2-1	TRBV18	TGTGCCAGCTCACCACCCGCCAGGCCCCTAACCTACAATGAGCAGTTCTTC	CASSPPARPLTYNEQFF
NA	NA	TRBJ1-4	TRBV4-2	TGTGCCAGCAGCCAAGACCATTCAGGGGAAGATGAAAAACTGTTTTTT	CASSQDHSGEDEKLFF
TRBD2	NA	TRBJ2-3	TRBV18	TGTGCCAGCTCACAGACCGGGACTAGCGGGAGGGATACGCAGTATTTT	CASSQTGTSGRDTQYF
NA	NA	TRBJ2-1	TRBV19	TGTGCCAGTAGCAACGAACAGGGGAGGAGCTCCTACAATGAGCAGTTCTTC	CASSNEQGRSSYNEQFF
NA	NA	TRBJ2-1	TRBV3-1/TRBV3-2	TGTGCCAGCAGCCAGGGACATGCGACCAATGAGCAGTTCTTC	CASSQGHATNEQFF
NA	NA	TRBJ1-2	TRBV3-1/TRBV3-2	TGTGCCAGCAGCCAACGGGGGGCGCCAGGGTATGGCTACACCTTC	CASSQRGAPGYGYTF
TRBD2	NA	TRBJ2-3	TRBV28	TGTGCCAGCAGTCCAGGACTAGCGGGAGATGGGCTATTGACAGATACGCAGTATTTT	CASSPGLAGDGLLTDTQYF
TRBD1	NA	TRBJ1-2	TRBV7-9	TGTGCCAGCAGCTTAGCCGGGACAGGGGGCGCGGGCTACACCTTC	CASSLAGTGGAGYTF
NA	NA	TRBJ2-3	TRBV5-1	TGCGCCAGCAGCCCGGATGACATGCGCACAGATACGCAGTATTTT	CASSPDDMRTDTQYF
NA	NA	TRBJ2-2	TRBV13	TGTGCCAGCAGCCCCTACCCCGGGGAGCTGTTTTTT	CASSPYPGELFF
NA	NA	TRBJ2-2	TRBV7-6	TGTGCCAGCAGCTTGTCTCCTACCGGGAACACCGGGGAGCTGTTTTTT	CASSLSPTGNTGELFF
TRBD2	NA	TRBJ2-7	TRBV6-1	TGTGCCAGCAGTGAAATAGCGGGGAGCTCCTACGAGCAGTACTTC	CASSEIAGSSYEQYF
TRBD2	NA	TRBJ2-5	TRBV7-7	TGTGCCAGCAGCTCAAGCGGGAGTCGAGAGACCCAGTACTTC	CASSSSGSRETQYF
TRBD2	NA	TRBJ2-1	TRBV6-5	TGTGCCAGCAGTTACAGCAGCGGGAGTCCCTATGAGCAGTTCTTC	CASSYSSGSPYEQFF
NA	NA	TRBJ2-7	TRBV19	TGTGCCAGTAGTTGGGCCAGAGACTACGAGCAGTACTTC	CASSWARDYEQYF
TRBD2	NA	TRBJ2-1	TRBV14	TGTGCCAGCGGCAGAACTAGCGGGAGCAATGAGCAGTTCTTC	CASGRTSGSNEQFF
NA	once	TRBJ1-5	TRBV29-1	TGCAGCGTTTCGCAGGGCCTACTGGGGAATCAGCCCCAGCATTTT	CSVSQGLLGNQPQHF
NA	NA	TRBJ1-1	TRBV4-3	TGCGCCAGCAGCCAAGATGTCGGGAGGAACACTGAAGCTTTCTTT	CASSQDVGRNTEAFF
TRBD1	NA	TRBJ1-1	TRBV29-1	TGCAGCGTTGAACACAGGGGGCGGAACACTGAAGCTTTCTTT	CSVEHRGRNTEAFF
TRBD1	once	TRBJ1-4	TRBV3-1/TRBV3-2	TGTGCCAGCAGCCAAGTCACGACAGGGAATGAAAAACTGTTTTTT	CASSQVTTGNEKLFF
TRBD1	NA	TRBJ1-3	TRBV10-3	TGTGCCATCAGTCCGGGACAGGGATTCTCTGGAAACACCATATATTTT	CAISPGQGFSGNTIYF
TRBD1	NA	TRBJ1-1	TRBV7-3	TGTGCCAGCAGCTCAGGGGGCGAGAGGAACACTGAAGCTTTCTTT	CASSSGGERNTEAFF
NA	once	TRBJ1-1	TRBV27	TGTGCCAGCAGTCCATACCTTGAGGGGAACACTGAAGCTTTCTTT	CASSPYLEGNTEAFF
TRBD2	NA	TRBJ2-7	TRBV5-1	TGCGCCAGCAGCTTGGGACTAGCGGGAGAGCACGAGCAGTACTTC	CASSLGLAGEHEQYF
TRBD1	NA	TRBJ2-7	TRBV13	TGTGCCAGCAGCTTTGATAACCAACAGGGGGCGTACGAGCAGTACTTC	CASSFDNQQGAYEQYF
NA	NA	TRBJ1-4	TRBV6-5	TGTGCCAGCAGTTACTCGAAACGGAGCCTTAATGAAAAACTGTTTTTT	CASSYSKRSLNEKLFF
NA	NA	TRBJ2-1	TRBV19	TGTGCCAGTAGTATAGATCTAGGGGAACTATCCTACAATGAGCAGTTCTTC	CASSIDLGELSYNEQFF
TRBD1	NA	TRBJ1-5	TRBV28	TGTGCCAGCAGTCATGGACAGGGGGGTCAGCCCCAGCATTTT	CASSHGQGGQPQHF
TRBD1	NA	TRBJ2-1	TRBV19	TGTGCCAGTAGTATTCGGTACCAACGGGACAGGACTCACAATGAGCAGTTCTTC	CASSIRYQRDRTHNEQFF
NA	NA	TRBJ2-7	TRBV5-4	TGTGCCAGCAGCTTGGATCAGGACAACTACGAGCAGTACTTC	CASSLDQDNYEQYF
TRBD2	NA	TRBJ2-2	TRBV11-3	TGTGCCAGCAGCCCGTATCCGGGGGCGGGAGGGAACACCGGGGAGCTGTTTTTT	CASSPYPGAGGNTGELFF
NA	NA	TRBJ1-2	TRBV7-8	TGTGCCAGCAGCTTGATACAGATTAACTATGGCTACACCTTC	CASSLIQINYGYTF